This entry lists 19 T cell receptor beta chains sequenced from one sample in a study of blood T cell repertoires in COVID-19. Method: immunoSEQ multiplex PCR; TCRdb's copy keeps in-frame clones and lacks some. This sample has tens of thousands of clones; roughly 83% occur once, and the top ten carry under 3%. The sequenced sample consisted of peripheral blood. These receptors were taken from a man of 80 years or more with active or convalescent COVID-19.

This sequence joins TRBV27 and TRBJ1-2; D unresolved. CDR3 length equals 17 residues. The germline V and J ends were trimmed by 7 bases and 5 bases, with 26 bases remaining between them. CDR1 MNHEY and CDR2 SMNVEV come from the germline V gene (reference sequence). The CDR3 DNA reads as TGTGCCAGCAATTCCAAGTCCCACCGGTCTGTTCTTTATGGCTACACCTTC. Amino acids: CASNSKSHRSVLYGYTF.

V is TRBV30 and J is TRBJ1-6; D remains ambiguous. The germline V gene encodes CDR1 GTSNPN and CDR2 SVGIG (reference sequence). With 4 bases removed from V and 3 bases from J, the gap between germline ends came to 7 bases. The CDR3 covers 13 residues. Here the CDR3 DNA reads TGTGCCTGGACAAACAGCTATAATTCACCCCTCCACTTT. Translation gives CAWTNSYNSPLHF.

The chain joins TRBV27 to TRBJ2-3, with 10 bases matching TRBD2. The V gene end was trimmed by 2 bases and the J gene end by 4 bases; junction bases not matched to a gene: 24. The CDR3 length is 22 residues. Germline CDR1 and CDR2: MNHEY and SMNVEV (reference sequence). CDR3 coding DNA: TGTGCCAGCAGTTTACGGGGTTACAGTCGGGCTAGCGGGAGTTACGGTCCAGATACGCAGTATTTT. Protein sequence: CASSLRGYSRASGSYGPDTQYF.

J is TRBJ2-2 and V is TRBV5-4; 15 positions agree with TRBD2. V dropped 4 bases and J dropped 2; count of bases not matched to a gene: 3. The CDR3 sequence is 17 residues long. Germline CDR1 SGHNT, CDR2 YYREEE (reference sequence). This CDR3 is CASSRGLAGGNTGELFF. The DNA of the CDR3 is TGTGCCAGCAGCCGGGGACTAGCGGGGGGTAACACCGGGGAGCTGTTTTTT.

The chain recombines TRBV3-1 (or the pseudogene TRBV3-2) with TRBJ2-5; 10 bases match TRBD1. The CDR3 is 16 residues long. V gave up 5 bases and J gave up 6 bases; unmatched junction bases: 12. Germline V lookup: CDR1 LGHDT, CDR2 YNNKEL (reference sequence). The CDR3 loop reads CASSSQTGTGAQTQYF. In nucleotides, the CDR3 is TGTGCCAGCAGCTCTCAGACCGGGACAGGGGCCCAGACCCAGTACTTC.

The CDR3 spells CASSPRDRVVGTQYF. CDR3 nucleotide sequence: TGTGCCAGCAGTCCGCGGGACAGGGTGGTAGGGACCCAGTACTTC. The chain has TRBV28 and TRBJ2-5, with 9 bases aligning to TRBD1. The V segment lost 5 bases and the J segment 7 bases; nucleotides outside the gene matches: 11. Germline V gene lookup returns CDR1 MDHEN and CDR2 SYDVKM. CDR3 size: 15 residues.

With regard to this clone: One end of the junction varies from germline; a read error may be responsible. The chain has TRBV7-9 and TRBJ2-2; TRBD1 matches at 9 bases. Germline V gene data show CDR1 as SEHNR and CDR2 as FQNEAQ (reference sequence). The CDR3 length is 16 residues. CDR3 amino acids: CASSLSGQGNAGELFF. The CDR3 DNA sequence: TGTGCCAGCAGCTTATCCGGACAGGGGAACGCCGGGGAGCTGTTTTTT.

J is TRBJ1-6 and V is TRBV6-1; perhaps TRBD1 as D (6 bases). The CDR3 runs to 18 residues. Per the germline V gene, CDR1 is MNHNS and CDR2 is SASEGT. Trimming cost V 4 bases and J 14 bases, with 30 bases left between them. CDR3 bases: TGTGCCAGCAGTGCGTCATCATTCGGGACACACTTCGGTAGGACCCTCCACTTT. Translating it yields CASSASSFGTHFGRTLHF.

This sequence joins TRBV4-2 and TRBJ1-2, with D perhaps TRBD1 (6 bases). The CDR3 loop spans 15 amino acids. The germline CDR1 and CDR2 sequences are LGHNA and YNFKEQ. V was cut by 4 bases and J by 4 bases, with 16 bases left in between. Written as DNA, the CDR3 is TGTGCCAGCAGCCCGGGGGGGGGCTCTGGCTATGGCTACACCTTC. Protein product: CASSPGGGSGYGYTF.

The CDR3 region is CASSDGLAGKTGELFF. CDR3 nucleotide sequence: TGTGCCAGCAGCGACGGACTAGCGGGCAAAACCGGGGAGCTGTTTTTT. The chain joins TRBV7-9 to TRBJ2-2; 11 bases match TRBD2. The CDR3 is 16 residues long. Germline V gene sequence: CDR1 SEHNR, CDR2 FQNEAQ (reference sequence). J was trimmed by 5 bases and V by 5 bases; bases with no gene match: 7.

The V call is TRBV4-1, the J call TRBJ2-7, with TRBD2 matching over 7 bases. The CDR3 totals 14 residues. The germline V gene has CDR1 MGHRA and CDR2 YSYEKL. V was clipped by 4 bases and J by 4 bases; unmatched bases: 7. CDR3 nucleotides: TGCGCCAGCAGCCCAAGAGCGGGACGTTACGAGCAGTACTTC. As protein: CASSPRAGRYEQYF.

This rearrangement joins TRBV3-1 (or the pseudogene TRBV3-2) to TRBJ1-2, with 9 bases aligning to TRBD1. CDR1 LGHDT and CDR2 YNNKEL come from the germline V gene (reference sequence). There are 15 residues in the CDR3. Trimming took 5 bases from V and 7 from J; bases not matched to a gene: 11. The DNA of the CDR3 is TGTGCCAGCAGCGAAATAACAGGGGGCGCTTTTGGCTACACCTTC. Translation gives CASSEITGGAFGYTF.

The V call is TRBV18, the J call TRBJ2-1, with 11 bases lining up with TRBD2. The CDR3 sequence is 15 residues long. After removal of 6 bases from V and 9 bases from J, the junction contained 10 bases not matched to a gene. Germline CDR1 reads KGHSH; CDR2 reads LQKENI. The CDR3, as DNA: TGTGCCAGCTCTCCAATACCGGGACTAGCGGCTGAGCAGTTCTTC. Translation: CASSPIPGLAAEQFF.

The CDR3 DNA is TGTGCCAGCAGCCTTGACAGGGGGAGAGAGACCCAGTACTTC. Translation gives CASSLDRGRETQYF. V gene TRBV5-4 combines with J gene TRBJ2-5; 9 bases are shared with TRBD1. The CDR3 has 14 residues. CDR1 and CDR2 (germline): SGHNT, YYREEE (reference sequence). J was trimmed by 4 bases and V by 4 bases; bases with no gene match: 5.

The rearrangement links TRBV20-1 to TRBJ1-2; D remains unclear. Germline-derived CDR1 and CDR2 are DFQATT and SNEGSKA (reference sequence). The CDR3 consists of 11 residues. Trimming took 4 bases from V and 4 from J, leaving 7 bases between them. CDR3 nucleotides: TGCAGTGCTACGACAAGCTATGGCTACACCTTC. This gives the protein CSATTSYGYTF.

The rearrangement links TRBV10-2 to TRBJ2-7, with 9 bases that match TRBD1. V shed 3 bases, J shed 4 bases, and the junction held 4 bases outside the gene matches. The CDR3 covers 14 residues. The V gene's germline CDR1 is WSHSY and CDR2 SAAADI. The CDR3 nucleotides are TGCGCCAGCAGTGAAGGGACAGGGTTGTACGAGCAGTACTTC. This gives the protein CASSEGTGLYEQYF.

This rearrangement joins TRBV16 to TRBJ1-1; 10 positions agree with TRBD1. The germline CDR1 and CDR2 sequences are KGHSY and FQNENV. V dropped 6 bases and J dropped 7; count of bases not matched to a gene: 5. The CDR3 is 13 residues long. CDR3 protein: CASSEDRGIEAFF. Here the CDR3 DNA reads TGTGCCAGCAGTGAGGACAGGGGGATTGAAGCTTTCTTT.

Comments on this clone: An end of the junction does not agree with germline; a read error may underlie this. V is TRBV4-3 and J is TRBJ1-2; possible D gene TRBD1, 5 bases. The CDR3 runs 14 residues. Germline CDR1 and CDR2: LGHNA and YSLEER. CDR3 DNA: TGCGCCAGCAGCCAAAACCTCCAGGGCTATGACTACACCTTC. Its translation: CASSQNLQGYDYTF.

V is TRBV12-5 and J is TRBJ1-5, with D uncertain. The CDR3 consists of 15 residues. Trimming left V 0 bases short and J 4 bases short, with 10 bases between. The V gene's germline CDR1 is LGHNT and CDR2 FRNRAP. As DNA, the CDR3 is TGTGCTAGTGGTTTGGTACTGCAGACTAATCAGCCCCAGCATTTT. Its protein product is CASGLVLQTNQPQHF.